Shown below are 23 T cell receptor beta chains from a single sample sequenced in a study of naive and memory T cell subsets. Treatment of the sample: skin biopsy from PPD injection site in Mantoux-positive individual. An oligonucleotide containing a UMI was ligated to the 3' end of TCR cDNA. The SP2 primer and nested alpha and beta constant region primers amplified ligated cDNA in four rounds. Each CDR3 protein is one row after TCRdb ran MiXCR on the UMI-ligation and nested PCR reads. The sample has 40,000 or so distinct CDR3 sequences; approximately 11% are singletons. Here the sequenced sample was skin, taken from a tuberculin skin test site. Source of these receptors: an adult in good health.

This clonotype was picked up a small number of times. This chain links TRBV19 with TRBJ2-2; possible D gene TRBD1, 6 bases. CDR3 size: 14 residues. V was shortened by 7 bases and J by 5 bases, with 14 bases between the two germline ends. Germline-derived CDR1 and CDR2 are LNHDA and SQIVND (reference sequence). The CDR3 coding sequence is TGTGCCAGTACTTATGGGGGCAGGACCGGGGAGCTGTTTTTT. Its protein product is CASTYGGRTGELFF. The entire variable domain, with the rest obtained from reference TRBV19 and TRBJ2-2, is as follows: DGGITQSPKYLFRKEGQNVTLSCEQNLNHDAMYWYRQDPGQGLRLIYYSQIVNDFQKGDIAEGYSVSREKKESFPLTVTSAQKNPTAFYLCASTYGGRTGELFFGEGSRLTVL.

In its sample, this clonotype was seen a few times. The V call is TRBV10-3, the J call TRBJ2-3; 9 nucleotides match TRBD2. The germline CDR1 and CDR2 sequences are ENHRY and SYGVKD. The CDR3 runs to 22 residues. Trimming at V came to 2 bases and at J to 2 bases, leaving 23 bases not matched to a gene. This CDR3 is CAISEPGTSPITSHSYTDTQYF. As DNA, the CDR3 is TGTGCCATCAGTGAGCCCGGGACTAGCCCCATTACCTCCCATTCTTACACAGATACGCAGTATTTT.

This clonotype was detected a few times. The chain uses TRBV28 and TRBJ2-7, with D possibly TRBD1 on 5 matching bases. This CDR3 contains 11 residues. V lost 8 bases and J lost 2, with 7 bases in between. Germline CDR1 is MDHEN and CDR2 is SYDVKM. The CDR3 sequence is CASAGPYEQYF. The CDR3 nucleotides read TGTGCCAGCGCAGGGCCCTACGAGCAGTACTTC.

This chain joins TRBV4-1 and TRBJ1-4, with a weak D call TRBD1 (5 bases). There are 16 residues in the CDR3. CDR1 and CDR2 (germline): MGHRA, YSYEKL. The germline V and J ends were trimmed by 0 bases and 4 bases, with 12 bases remaining between them. CDR3 DNA: TGCGCCAGCAGCCAAGATTTTGGGACGGGTAATGAAAAACTGTTTTTT. This encodes CASSQDFGTGNEKLFF.

The gene calls are TRBV29-1 and TRBJ2-7; 9 nucleotides agree with TRBD1. Germline CDR1 reads SQVTM; CDR2 reads ANQGSEA. J gave up 2 bases and V 8 bases, and 4 bases lay outside the gene matches. CDR3 length: 12 amino acids. DNA for the CDR3: TGCAGCTTTAGACAGGGGGCCTACGAGCAGTACTTC. Translating it yields CSFRQGAYEQYF.

The chain employs TRBV6-5 and TRBJ1-2; no clear D. Trimming removed 6 bases at V and 0 bases at J, with 17 bases between. The length of the CDR3 is 16 residues. Germline V CDR1 and CDR2: MNHEY, SVGAGI. CDR3 in amino acids: CASSIEWTDSNYGYTF. The CDR3, as DNA: TGTGCCAGCAGCATAGAGTGGACCGACTCTAACTATGGCTACACCTTC.

The sample holds a few counts of this clonotype. V and J are TRBV20-1 and TRBJ2-3, with 11 positions matching TRBD1. This CDR3 is built from 15 residues. The germline CDR1 and CDR2 sequences are DFQATT and SNEGSKA (reference sequence). Germline trimming cut 4 bases from V and 1 base from J; bases unmatched to any gene: 4. In DNA, the CDR3 is TGCAGTGCTACAACGGGACAGGGGGGCACAGATACGCAGTATTTT. Protein: CSATTGQGGTDTQYF.

This clonotype was seen a few times. The chain combines TRBV20-1 with TRBJ2-7; a possible D gene is TRBD1 (5 bases). Germline V gives CDR1 DFQATT, CDR2 SNEGSKA (reference sequence). V was shortened by 6 bases and J by 0 bases, with 18 bases between the two germline ends. This CDR3 spans 15 amino acids. The CDR3 DNA reads TGCAGTGCCCGAGCAGGGTATGGTAGCTCCTACGAGCAGTACTTC. Amino acid sequence: CSARAGYGSSYEQYF.

The rearrangement uses TRBV20-1 and TRBJ1-5, with no clear D. Trimming took off 4 bases at V and 2 bases at J, with 21 bases between the two ends. The CDR3 loop spans 17 amino acids. Germline CDR1 reads DFQATT; CDR2 reads SNEGSKA (reference sequence). CDR3 nucleotide sequence: TGCAGTGCTACTCGAACGGTCCCCTTGCGTGGCAATCAGCCCCAGCATTTT. Amino acids: CSATRTVPLRGNQPQHF.

The J gene is TRBJ1-2, the V gene TRBV3-1; D gene unclear. V lost 4 bases, J lost 3 bases, and 9 bases lay in between. The germline CDR1 and CDR2 sequences are LGHDT and YNNKEL (reference sequence). The CDR3 spans 13 residues. The CDR3 is CASSRARDYGYTF. The CDR3 DNA is TGTGCCAGCAGCCGGGCGAGGGACTATGGCTACACCTTC.

This clonotype was detected a few times. V gene TRBV6-1 combines with J gene TRBJ2-1; a weak D match, TRBD1 (5 bases). CDR1 is MNHNS, CDR2 SASEGT, per germline. The V end lost 0 bases, the J end lost 15 bases, and 12 bases lay between the germline ends. The CDR3 sequence is 12 residues long. CDR3 residues: CASSEARTRGFF. DNA for the CDR3: TGTGCCAGCAGTGAAGCACGGACAAGGGGGTTCTTC.

This clonotype showed up just a few times. Here the CDR3 reads CASSPGVETQYF. DNA for the CDR3: TGCGCCAGCAGCCCGGGCGTAGAGACCCAGTACTTC. The rearrangement uses TRBV5-1 and TRBJ2-5, with unresolved D. In germline, CDR1 is SGHRS, CDR2 YFSETQ. Trimming shortened V by 4 bases and J by 4 bases, and 8 bases separated the two germline ends. The CDR3 runs 12 residues.

The table lists this clonotype with many counts. The J gene is TRBJ2-5, the V gene TRBV12-3 or TRBV12-4; 10 bases align to TRBD2. CDR3 length equals 16 residues. Trimming removed 4 bases from V and 5 bases from J; junction bases left unmatched: 10. This chain's CDR3 is CASSSGKRGGTETQYF. The CDR3 bases are TGTGCCAGCAGTTCCGGCAAGCGGGGGGGCACGGAGACCCAGTACTTC.

The chain couples TRBV28 to TRBJ2-3, with 16 bases matching TRBD2. The trim removed 7 bases at V and 4 bases at J, leaving 2 bases unmatched. From germline, CDR1 is MDHEN and CDR2 SYDVKM. The CDR3 covers 15 residues. The CDR3 reads CASKGLAGGADTQYF. The CDR3, as DNA: TGTGCCAGCAAGGGACTAGCGGGAGGGGCAGATACGCAGTATTTT.

This clonotype was observed many times. This rearrangement joins TRBV7-9 to TRBJ2-2; D is uncertain. The CDR3 loop spans 15 amino acids. Germline CDR1 reads SEHNR; CDR2 reads FQNEAQ (reference sequence). V was shortened by 1 base and J by 2 bases, with 8 bases between the two germline ends. The CDR3 spells CASSLVSVNTGELFF. The DNA of the CDR3 is TGTGCCAGCAGCTTAGTCTCCGTAAACACCGGGGAGCTGTTTTTT.

This clonotype turned up a few times. The chain is built from TRBV5-1 and TRBJ2-7; a weak D match, TRBD2 (6 bases). The CDR3 length is 16 residues. The V gene lost 2 bases and the J gene lost 7 bases, with 22 bases spanning the gap. Germline CDR1 is SGHRS and CDR2 is YFSETQ. CDR3: CASSFGGPSATIEQYF. CDR3 DNA: TGCGCCAGCAGCTTCGGGGGTCCCTCGGCGACTATAGAGCAGTACTTC.

This clonotype was recorded a few times. V is TRBV12-3 or TRBV12-4 and J is TRBJ2-4; the D gene is possibly TRBD2 (5 bases). V was cut by 6 bases and J by 8 bases, with 11 bases left in between. This CDR3 is 12 amino acids long. CDR3 sequence reads: CASSQEEDIQYF. Written as DNA, the CDR3 is TGTGCCAGCAGCCAGGAGGAAGACATTCAGTACTTC.

The chain has TRBV6-5 and TRBJ2-3; D assignment may be TRBD1 or TRBD2 (5 bases each). The CDR3 covers 13 residues. V was cut by 6 bases and J by 4 bases, with 11 bases left in between. Germline V gene lookup returns CDR1 MNHEY and CDR2 SVGAGI. The CDR3 protein is CASRRTGPDTQYF. Here the CDR3 DNA reads TGTGCCAGCAGGCGAACGGGGCCAGATACGCAGTATTTT.

This clonotype was counted many times. The chain recombines TRBV11-2 with TRBJ1-3, with a weak D call TRBD1 (5 bases). Deletions cut 0 bases from V and 2 bases from J, with 11 bases between. CDR1 and CDR2 from the germline V gene are SGHAT and FQNNGV. This CDR3 is built from 16 residues. This CDR3 reads CASSLELQGTGNTIYF. The CDR3 nucleotides read TGTGCCAGCAGCTTAGAGCTTCAGGGAACTGGAAACACCATATATTTT.

This clonotype was seen repeatedly, ten times or more. The CDR3 coding sequence is TGTGCCAGCAGCTTAGGAAATTCGGGCTACACCTTC. It is translated as CASSLGNSGYTF. The rearrangement links TRBV11-2 to TRBJ1-2; D uncertain. The V end lost 1 base, the J end lost 8 bases, and 8 bases lay between the germline ends. Germline loops: CDR1 SGHAT, CDR2 FQNNGV. This CDR3 is built from 12 residues. Using reference TRBV11-2 and TRBJ1-2 for the parts outside the CDR3, the full variable domain is EAGVAQSPRYKIIEKRQSVAFWCNPISGHATLYWYQQILGQGPKLLIQFQNNGVVDDSQLPKDRFSAERLKGVDSTLKIQPAKLEDSAVYLCASSLGNSGYTFGSGTRLTVV.

The J gene is TRBJ2-5, the V gene TRBV27; the D is unclear. CDR1 is MNHEY, CDR2 SMNVEV, per germline (reference sequence). The CDR3 spans 13 residues. V lost 5 bases and J lost 3, with 10 bases in between. The CDR3 here is CASSKGYKETQYF. In DNA form, the CDR3 reads TGTGCCAGCAGTAAAGGGTACAAAGAGACCCAGTACTTC.

This clonotype was counted at least ten times. V gene TRBV4-1 combines with J gene TRBJ2-3; TRBD1 matches 9 bases. The V and J ends lost 5 bases and 5 bases, in that order; junction bases with no gene match: 5. Germline CDR1 MGHRA, CDR2 YSYEKL. The CDR3 extends over 14 amino acids. CDR3 in amino acids: CASSYRGREDTQYF. The CDR3 bases are TGCGCCAGCAGCTACAGGGGGCGGGAAGATACGCAGTATTTT.

This clonotype has at least ten counts. This chain links TRBV5-1 with TRBJ2-1; 9 positions match TRBD2. V lost 4 bases and J lost 10; bases outside the gene matches: 12. The CDR3 extends over 15 amino acids. Germline values: CDR1 SGHRS, CDR2 YFSETQ. CDR3 loop: CASSRVLAGEGEQFF. CDR3 bases: TGCGCCAGCAGCCGGGTATTAGCGGGAGAGGGGGAGCAGTTCTTC.